The 16 T cell receptor beta chains below all came from one sample that was sequenced in a study of memory CD4+ T cells and cytomegalovirus serostatus (dated by TCRdb to the late 2010s). Library generation was performed with the immunoSEQ multiplex PCR assay. TCRdb obtained this table from immuneACCESS and retained in-frame rearrangements with V and J assigned. These tables miss some clones; where compared with another copy, unresolved V genes account for less than half of the shortfall, and the remainder is unexplained. In all, the sample holds around 84,000 clones, and more than 70% of those were seen once. Around 0.77% of the sample belongs to the ten largest clones. Single viable CD3+CD4+CD8-CD45RO+ cells were sorted as memory CD4+ T cells on a FACSAria II. Sequenced material: memory CD4+ T cells from blood. These receptors came from an adult in good health and CMV-seronegative.

V is TRBV9 and J is TRBJ1-4; D not resolved. Trimming pared 2 bases from V and 3 bases from J, leaving 11 bases between. This CDR3 contains 15 residues. Looked up from germline, CDR1 is SGDLS and CDR2 is YYNGEE. The CDR3 DNA sequence: TGTGCCAGCAGCGTTTCCGGGTCATCTAATGAAAAACTGTTTTTT. This translates into CASSVSGSSNEKLFF.

This clone came up once. This chain connects TRBV10-3 to TRBJ2-1, with D tentatively TRBD1 or TRBD2 (5 bases each). The V gene lost 6 bases and the J gene lost 7 bases, with 10 bases spanning the gap. The CDR3 has 12 amino acids. CDR1 is ENHRY, CDR2 SYGVKD, per germline. Here the CDR3 reads CAIRARENEQFF. The DNA for the CDR3 is TGTGCCATCAGGGCCAGGGAGAATGAGCAGTTCTTC.

This clone was observed a few times. The chain links TRBV5-1 to TRBJ2-2; 11 bases map to TRBD1. V lost 3 bases, J lost 0 bases, and 1 base stayed unmatched. Germline loops: CDR1 SGHRS, CDR2 YFSETQ. The CDR3 sequence is 16 residues long. CDR3 sequence (DNA): TGCGCCAGCAGCTGGACAGGGGGCGCGAACACCGGGGAGCTGTTTTTT. Protein product: CASSWTGGANTGELFF.

V and J are TRBV2 and TRBJ2-1; D perhaps matches TRBD1 (6 bases). Germline V gives CDR1 SNHLY, CDR2 FYNNEI. Trimming shortened V by 5 bases and J by 4 bases, and 9 bases separated the two germline ends. The CDR3 spans 13 residues. The CDR3 DNA reads TGTGCCAGCAGTAATACAGGGTACAATGAGCAGTTCTTC. It codes for CASSNTGYNEQFF.

The rearrangement uses TRBV10-3 and TRBJ2-2; D remains ambiguous. CDR1 is ENHRY and CDR2 is SYGVKD in the germline V gene. The CDR3 is 14 residues long. V was trimmed by 2 bases and J by 8 bases, leaving 12 bases between them. CDR3 in DNA: TGTGCCATCAGTGAGGAGAGATTTATAGGGGAGCTGTTTTTT. The encoded protein is CAISEERFIGELFF.

The rearrangement uses TRBV5-6 and TRBJ1-2; D gene ambiguous. CDR3 size: 11 residues. The germline gives CDR1 SGHDT, CDR2 YYEEEE. The V end lost 3 bases, the J end lost 6 bases, and 6 bases lay between the germline ends. The CDR3 sequence is CASSYNDGYTF. CDR3 nucleotides: TGTGCCAGCAGCTACAACGATGGCTACACCTTC.

The chain recombines TRBV9 with TRBJ2-6, with 9 bases that match TRBD2. Trimming cost V 0 bases and J 2 bases; bases outside gene matches: 6. This CDR3 region has 18 residues. Germline-derived CDR1 and CDR2 are SGDLS and YYNGEE. The CDR3 sequence: CASSVAGGGAAGANVLTF. The CDR3, as DNA: TGTGCCAGCAGCGTAGCGGGCGGGGGGGCGGCTGGGGCCAACGTCCTGACTTTC. Full variable domain (rest looked up from reference TRBV9 and TRBJ2-6): DSGVTQTPKHLITATGQRVTLRCSPRSGDLSVYWYQQSLDQGLQFLIQYYNGEERAKGNILERFSAQQFPDLHSELNLSSLELGDSALYFCASSVAGGGAAGANVLTFGAGSRLTVL.

The chain carries TRBV28 and TRBJ1-6, with D perhaps TRBD1 (5 bases). CDR3 length: 13 amino acids. CDR1 and CDR2 (germline): MDHEN, SYDVKM. V dropped 10 bases and J dropped 6 bases, with 13 bases sitting between them. The CDR3 reads CATTGRSNSPLHF. CDR3 sequence (DNA): TGTGCCACCACGGGACGGAGTAATTCACCCCTCCACTTT.

The V and J genes are TRBV5-6 and TRBJ1-5, with D tentatively TRBD1 (5 bases). Germline values: CDR1 SGHDT, CDR2 YYEEEE. V lost 3 bases to trimming and J lost 7 bases, with 17 bases between them. The CDR3 is 15 amino acids. The CDR3 sequence is CASSSSARQRQPQHF. The CDR3 nucleotides are TGTGCCAGCAGCTCCTCCGCCCGACAGAGACAGCCCCAGCATTTT.

The V and J genes are TRBV7-9 and TRBJ1-1, with 9 nucleotides matching TRBD1. The CDR3 is 15 residues long. Germline trimming cut 4 bases from V and 7 bases from J; bases unmatched to any gene: 10. Germline CDR1 reads SEHNR; CDR2 reads FQNEAQ (reference sequence). Here the CDR3 reads CASSSSGTGLSEAFF. CDR3 coding DNA: TGTGCCAGCAGCTCCAGCGGGACAGGGCTCAGTGAAGCTTTCTTT.

This clone was counted once. This chain links TRBV28 with TRBJ1-2, with 9 bases matching TRBD1. V shed 2 bases, J shed 8 bases, and the junction held 6 bases outside the gene matches. This CDR3 is built from 14 residues. The germline CDR1 and CDR2 sequences are MDHEN and SYDVKM. CDR3 nucleotides: TGTGCCAGCAGTTTAGGGGGACAGGGAGGGGGCTACACCTTC. This encodes CASSLGGQGGGYTF.

The chain uses TRBV2 and TRBJ1-5; D unresolved. CDR3 length: 13 residues. The germline CDR1 and CDR2 sequences are SNHLY and FYNNEI. V lost 5 bases and J 3 bases, leaving 8 bases between the germline ends. This chain's CDR3 is CASSSQVNQPQHF. Written as DNA, the CDR3 is TGTGCCAGCAGTTCCCAGGTCAATCAGCCCCAGCATTTT.

This clone appeared a single time. The chain links TRBV6-5 to TRBJ1-2; D is undetermined. Germline lookup yields CDR1 MNHEY and CDR2 SVGAGI. CDR3 size: 11 residues. The V gene lost 4 bases and the J gene lost 3 bases, with 3 bases spanning the gap. The CDR3 coding sequence is TGTGCCAGCAGTTCCTACTATGGCTACACCTTC. Translated: CASSSYYGYTF.

This clone was seen once. Written as DNA, the CDR3 is TGTGCCAGCATGGGGCACCTTAGGACAAACAACATGAACACTGAAGCTTTCTTT. It yields the protein CASMGHLRTNNMNTEAFF. The rearrangement links TRBV2 to TRBJ1-1, with D possibly TRBD1 on 5 matching bases. The germline gives CDR1 SNHLY, CDR2 FYNNEI. The CDR3 loop spans 18 amino acids. V was cut by 7 bases and J by 0 bases, with 24 bases left in between.

The gene calls are TRBV18 and TRBJ2-7; D gene ambiguous. This CDR3 has 14 amino acids. The germline V gene encodes CDR1 KGHSH and CDR2 LQKENI. With 2 bases removed from V and 1 base from J, the gap between germline ends came to 9 bases. CDR3 sequence: CASSPDFGSYEQYF. The DNA of the CDR3 is TGTGCCAGCTCACCAGATTTCGGGTCCTACGAGCAGTACTTC.

This clone has more than one count but fewer than ten. This sequence joins TRBV5-3 and TRBJ1-1, with D uncertain. TRBV5-3 is sorted into the ORF group, with uncertain function. The V and J ends lost 5 bases and 0 bases respectively, with 2 bases between them. This CDR3 is 11 amino acids long. The CDR3 coding sequence is TGTGCCAGAAGATTGAACACTGAAGCTTTCTTT. It yields the protein CARRLNTEAFF.